This T cell receptor beta chain was identified during a study of shared clonotypes between healthy human individuals. Study observations and caveats: Across subsets, estimated richness was generally greater for naive than for memory populations.

The study ran the assay at deep level. Libraries were prepared by immunoSEQ multiplex PCR; TCRdb keeps only in-frame clonotypes and omits some of them. The sample consists of about 340,000 clones, more than 60% of them appearing once. A CD45RA-negative memory subset and a CD45RA+ naive subset were separated from the CD4+ cells. This clone was counted between two and nine times. Its antigen remains unknown. CDR1 is SGDLS and CDR2 is YYNGEE in the germline V gene. Trimming pared 1 base from V and 10 bases from J, leaving 21 bases between. This CDR3 is built from 16 residues. The rearrangement uses TRBV9 and TRBJ2-1, with D perhaps TRBD1 or TRBD2 (5 bases each). This receptor was identified in a man younger than 45 in good health. Sequencing was carried out using memory CD4+ T cells sorted from blood. Subset here: CD45RA-negative fraction. Here the CDR3 reads CASSVSSMGAGTEQFF. The CDR3, as DNA: TGTGCCAGCAGCGTATCTTCTATGGGAGCCGGGACCGAGCAGTTCTTC. The variable domain in full, completed from reference TRBV9 and TRBJ2-1, reads DSGVTQTPKHLITATGQRVTLRCSPRSGDLSVYWYQQSLDQGLQFLIQYYNGEERAKGNILERFSAQQFPDLHSELNLSSLELGDSALYFCASSVSSMGAGTEQFFGPGTRLTVL.